These 27 T cell receptor beta chains originate from one sample sequenced in a study of Ad26.COV2.S vaccination and SARS-CoV-2 variants. Repertoires were generated with immunoSEQ multiplex PCR, while TCRdb's copy carries only in-frame clones and drops some. This sample carries about 440,000 clones, about 90% of them seen once, and the ten largest clones take less than 5.5%. Treatment specified: roughly 19 received Ad26.COV2.S at low or high dose, single or two shots; five or six received placebo; per-sample allocation not given. Sampling was performed 63 days after the first vaccine or placebo injection. Here the sequenced sample was peripheral blood, taken in a trial of Ad26.COV2.S vaccine versus placebo. The receptors were sampled from a person between 18 and 65 years old who received the Ad26.COV2.S COVID-19 vaccine or a placebo.

V usage is TRBV5-1 and J usage is TRBJ2-5, with D tentatively TRBD2 (5 bases). V was trimmed by 0 bases and J by 2 bases, leaving 17 bases between them. Per germline, CDR1 SGHRS and CDR2 YFSETQ. This CDR3 contains 17 residues. DNA for the CDR3: TGCGCCAGCAGCTTGGGCGGCGGGCGCAAACGGCAAGAGACCCAGTACTTC. It specifies CASSLGGGRKRQETQYF.

This chain connects TRBV5-4 to TRBJ1-1; D unclear. V shed 7 bases and J shed 10 bases, with 14 bases lying between them. The CDR3 spans 11 residues. CDR1 and CDR2 from the germline V gene are SGHNT and YYREEE (reference sequence). The DNA of the CDR3 is TGTGCCAGCGCTGATGGGCGGCGAGCTTTCTTT. Its translation is CASADGRRAFF. The whole variable domain, filled in from reference TRBV5-4 and TRBJ1-1, reads ETGVTQSPTHLIKTRGQQVTLRCSSQSGHNTVSWYQQALGQGPQFIFQYYREEENGRGNFPPRFSGLQFPNYSSELNVNALELDDSALYLCASADGRRAFFGQGTRLTVV.

V and J are TRBV15 and TRBJ1-5; D gene ambiguous. The CDR3 runs to 15 residues. In germline, CDR1 is LNHNV, CDR2 YYDKDF (reference sequence). Trimming stripped 0 bases from V and 1 base from J, with 7 bases between. DNA of the CDR3: TGTGCCACCAGCAGAGATCCCGGGAGCAATCAGCCCCAGCATTTT. As protein: CATSRDPGSNQPQHF.

The chain is built from TRBV4-2 and TRBJ1-2, with 7 bases identical to TRBD1. The germline CDR1 and CDR2 sequences are LGHNA and YNFKEQ. Unmatched junction bases numbered 9, after V lost 3 bases and J lost 2 bases. The CDR3 length is 16 residues. The CDR3 sequence: CASSQRTGAKNYGYTF. The CDR3 DNA reads TGTGCCAGCAGCCAGCGCACAGGGGCGAAGAACTATGGCTACACCTTC.

This clone appeared a single time. The CDR3 loop reads CASGRRLNTEAFF. CDR3 nucleotides: TGTGCCAGCGGCAGGCGGTTAAACACTGAAGCTTTCTTT. This chain uses TRBV2 with TRBJ1-1, with D unclear. Germline lookup yields CDR1 SNHLY and CDR2 FYNNEI. V was shortened by 8 bases and J by 2 bases, with 12 bases between the two germline ends. The CDR3 extends over 13 amino acids. Based on the CDR3 plus reference TRBV2 and TRBJ1-1, the full variable domain is EPEVTQTPSHQVTQMGQEVILRCVPISNHLYFYWYRQILGQKVEFLVSFYNNEISEKSEIFDDQFSVERPDGSNFTLKIRSTKLEDSAMYFCASGRRLNTEAFFGQGTRLTVV.

The rearrangement uses TRBV6-5 and TRBJ2-7, with 13 bases aligning to TRBD2. The CDR3 is 15 residues long. Germline lookup yields CDR1 MNHEY and CDR2 SVGAGI. V shed 1 base, J shed 5 bases, and the junction held 2 bases outside the gene matches. The DNA for the CDR3 is TGTGCCAGCAGTTACTGGGGGACTAGCGGGAACGAGCAGTACTTC. Protein sequence: CASSYWGTSGNEQYF.

The chain recombines TRBV3-1 (or the pseudogene TRBV3-2) with TRBJ2-5; D unresolved. Germline assignment: CDR1 LGHDT and CDR2 YNNKEL (reference sequence). The CDR3 contains 12 residues. The V end was cut by 0 bases, the J end by 4 bases, with 3 bases between. The CDR3 region has the DNA TGTGCCAGCAGCCAAGATTTAGAGACCCAGTACTTC. It yields the protein CASSQDLETQYF.

Comment on this clone: Other DNA sequences of this sample code for an identical CDR3. The J gene is TRBJ2-7, the V gene TRBV6-2 or TRBV6-3; D is unresolved. CDR3 length: 13 residues. CDR1 and CDR2 from the germline V gene are MNHEY and SVGEGT. V was shortened by 2 bases and J by 2 bases, with 7 bases between the two germline ends. CDR3: CASSYGLTYEQYF. For the CDR3, the DNA is TGTGCCAGCAGTTACGGTCTTACCTACGAGCAGTACTTC.

The chain recombines TRBV11-3 with TRBJ2-1; unclear D gene. Germline assignment: CDR1 SGHNT and CDR2 YENEEA. The V end was cut by 0 bases, the J end by 8 bases, with 8 bases between. The CDR3 loop spans 13 amino acids. For the CDR3, the DNA is TGTGCCAGCAGCTTAGATGAGGTCGATGAGCAGTTCTTC. Residues: CASSLDEVDEQFF.

DNA for the CDR3: TGTGCCAGCAGTGAAGAGTACTACGAGCAGTACTTC. The encoded protein is CASSEEYYEQYF. The chain recombines TRBV6-1 with TRBJ2-7; D gene ambiguous. Trimming removed 1 base from V and 3 bases from J, with 4 bases in between. The germline CDR1 and CDR2 sequences are MNHNS and SASEGT. The CDR3 totals 12 residues.

V usage is TRBV6-2 or TRBV6-3 and J usage is TRBJ2-7, with unresolved D. Germline V lookup: CDR1 MNHEY, CDR2 SVGEGT. The CDR3 length is 13 residues. V lost 1 base and J 4 bases, leaving 8 bases between the germline ends. This CDR3 reads CASSYFLYYEQYF. The DNA for the CDR3 is TGTGCCAGCAGTTACTTCCTCTATTACGAGCAGTACTTC.

CDR3 DNA sequence: TGTGCCAGCAGCTTAGATGGGCGGGAGGTGTACAATGAGCAGTTCTTC. Translating gives CASSLDGREVYNEQFF. The chain has TRBV11-3 and TRBJ2-1; TRBD2 matches at 8 bases. The ends lost 0 bases at V and 4 bases at J; junction bases unmatched: 5. The CDR3 spans 16 residues. From germline, CDR1 is SGHNT and CDR2 YENEEA.

The V and J genes are TRBV5-5 and TRBJ1-1; D gene unclear. Trimming shortened V by 1 base and J by 3 bases, and 7 bases separated the two germline ends. There are 13 residues in the CDR3. Germline V gene sequence: CDR1 SGHKS, CDR2 YYEKEE (reference sequence). The CDR3 protein is CASSLSVYTEAFF. The CDR3 DNA reads as TGTGCCAGCAGCTTGAGCGTATACACTGAAGCTTTCTTT.

This clone was seen a handful of times. The rearrangement links TRBV23-1 to TRBJ1-6; no reliable D call. TRBV23-1 is identified as an open reading frame with a role that is uncertain. This CDR3 spans 14 amino acids. V was shortened by 4 bases and J by 5 bases, with 9 bases between the two germline ends. The CDR3 coding sequence is TGCGCCAGCAGTCGGTCGGGGAATAATTCACCCCTCCACTTT. This encodes CASSRSGNNSPLHF.

The chain is built from TRBV7-2 and TRBJ2-7; D is perhaps TRBD1 or TRBD2 (6 bases each). V was clipped by 5 bases and J by 2 bases, with 16 bases between them. CDR1 SGHTA and CDR2 FQGNSA come from the germline V gene. The CDR3 has 15 residues. The CDR3 sequence is CASSPVGGSAYEQYF. The CDR3 region has the DNA TGTGCCAGCAGCCCGGTAGGGGGGTCCGCCTACGAGCAGTACTTC.

This chain links TRBV7-8 with TRBJ2-7, with D possibly called TRBD1 or TRBD2 (5 bases each). The CDR3 covers 14 residues. Deletions cut 1 base from V and 4 bases from J, with 11 bases between. Germline values: CDR1 SGHVS, CDR2 FQNEAQ. CDR3 DNA sequence: TGTGCCAGCAGCTTAGGAGGGGATCGGTACGAGCAGTACTTC. Its translation: CASSLGGDRYEQYF.

The chain uses TRBV9 and TRBJ2-3; D remains ambiguous. The V and J ends lost 4 bases and 5 bases respectively, with 11 bases between them. CDR3 length: 13 residues. Germline CDR1 reads SGDLS; CDR2 reads YYNGEE. The DNA of the CDR3 is TGTGCCAGCAGCTTATCCATAAAAGATACGCAGTATTTT. It specifies CASSLSIKDTQYF. Combining the CDR3 with reference TRBV9 and TRBJ2-3 gives the whole variable domain DSGVTQTPKHLITATGQRVTLRCSPRSGDLSVYWYQQSLDQGLQFLIQYYNGEERAKGNILERFSAQQFPDLHSELNLSSLELGDSALYFCASSLSIKDTQYFGPGTRLTVL.

This chain connects TRBV27 to TRBJ2-1, with a tentative D call TRBD1 (6 bases). Germline-derived CDR1 and CDR2 are MNHEY and SMNVEV (reference sequence). Trimming left V 3 bases short and J 7 bases short, with 10 bases between. The CDR3 extends over 13 amino acids. CDR3 nucleotides: TGTGCCAGCAGTTTGTACACAGGGAATGAGCAGTTCTTC. It translates to CASSLYTGNEQFF.

The rearrangement uses TRBV7-8 and TRBJ2-1; 9 bases are shared with TRBD2. Germline V CDR1 and CDR2: SGHVS, FQNEAQ. This CDR3 has 16 residues. Trimming removed 4 bases from V and 3 bases from J; junction bases left unmatched: 7. As DNA, the CDR3 is TGTGCCAGCAGCTCAAGCGGGAGGTCGTTCTACAATGAGCAGTTCTTC. Translating gives CASSSSGRSFYNEQFF.

This clone showed up just once. The chain is built from TRBV28 and TRBJ2-3; the match to TRBD1 covers 9 bases. In germline, CDR1 is MDHEN, CDR2 SYDVKM. This CDR3 region has 14 residues. J gave up 4 bases and V 8 bases, and 7 bases lay outside the gene matches. The CDR3 coding sequence is TGTGCCAGCGGGGGGGGACAGGGATCAGATACGCAGTATTTT. Amino acids: CASGGGQGSDTQYF.

This clone was found once. The V gene is TRBV27, the J gene TRBJ2-1, with 7 positions matching TRBD1. The V and J ends lost 3 bases and 3 bases, in that order; junction bases with no gene match: 8. The germline V gene encodes CDR1 MNHEY and CDR2 SMNVEV (reference sequence). The CDR3 totals 16 residues. Here the CDR3 reads CASSLVGTDYYNEQFF. CDR3 bases: TGTGCCAGCAGTTTGGTGGGGACAGACTACTACAATGAGCAGTTCTTC.

The CDR3 sequence: CASSVGVAGSTDTQYF. CDR3 DNA sequence: TGTGCCAGCAGCGTAGGAGTAGCGGGGAGCACAGATACGCAGTATTTT. The chain is built from TRBV9 and TRBJ2-3, with 8 bases identical to TRBD2. Germline lookup yields CDR1 SGDLS and CDR2 YYNGEE. The V segment lost 0 bases and the J segment 0 bases; nucleotides outside the gene matches: 3. This CDR3 has 16 amino acids.

This rearrangement joins TRBV13 to TRBJ2-5; D is uncertain. The CDR3 length is 12 residues. CDR1 and CDR2 (germline): PRHDT, FYEKMQ (reference sequence). V was pared by 6 bases and J by 5 bases, with 10 bases between. The CDR3 protein is CASSSSRETQYF. CDR3 sequence (DNA): TGTGCCAGCAGTTCCTCGAGGGAGACCCAGTACTTC.

The V and J genes are TRBV27 and TRBJ1-6, with 7 nucleotides matching TRBD1. The J segment lost 9 bases and the V segment lost 10 bases, leaving 12 bases of the junction unmatched. CDR1 is MNHEY and CDR2 is SMNVEV in the germline V gene (reference sequence). This CDR3 comprises 14 residues. The CDR3, as DNA: TGTGCCACCTCAACCCCGGACAGGTTTTCACCCCTCCACTTT. As protein: CATSTPDRFSPLHF.

This clone has a single count. The rearrangement joins TRBV19 to TRBJ1-6, with TRBD1 identical over 7 bases. The CDR3 totals 15 residues. Germline loops: CDR1 LNHDA, CDR2 SQIVND (reference sequence). The trim removed 2 bases at V and 10 bases at J, leaving 8 bases unmatched. The CDR3 spells CASSIRRDRGSPLHF. Written as DNA, the CDR3 is TGTGCCAGTAGTATAAGGAGGGACAGAGGCTCACCCCTCCACTTT.

The chain uses TRBV24-1 and TRBJ1-1; D possibly corresponds to TRBD1 (5 bases). This CDR3 is 15 amino acids long. The germline gives CDR1 KGHDR, CDR2 SFDVKD. Trimming took 5 bases from V and 4 from J, leaving 16 bases between them. The CDR3 region has the DNA TGTGCCACCAGTGGCGGAAAAGGGGCAGTCACTGAAGCTTTCTTT. Amino acid sequence: CATSGGKGAVTEAFF.

This clone has only one observation. This chain links TRBV7-9 with TRBJ1-4, with D maybe TRBD1 (5 bases). Germline loops: CDR1 SEHNR, CDR2 FQNEAQ (reference sequence). V gave up 0 bases and J gave up 0 bases, with 14 bases separating them. This CDR3 has 18 residues. The CDR3 coding sequence is TGTGCCAGCAGCTTAGCCGCGGGACGGAGTGCAACTAATGAAAAACTGTTTTTT. Amino acid sequence: CASSLAAGRSATNEKLFF.